This T cell receptor (beta chain) was identified during a study of T cell repertoires in cytomegalovirus infection. The wider study: CMV infection and matching HLA type were both indicated by public TCR beta signatures.

In germline, CDR1 is MDHEN, CDR2 SYDVKM. The CDR3 is 14 amino acids. Trimming cost V 6 bases and J 12 bases; bases outside gene matches: 9. Findings and limits, study-wide: The ex vivo response was dominated by HLA-C-restricted CMV-specific TCR beta clonotypes. Of the TCR beta families, the public ones yielded a cumulative frequency that identified carriers of CMV plus the relevant HLA.

From the reads, TCRdb called clonotypes with MiXCR, one entry per CDR3 protein. The sample lists 300,000 or so distinct CDR3 sequences, roughly 23% occurring once. Turning to this clonotype: The antigen remains undetermined.

This receptor was identified in a human donor in good health (CMV status not recorded). Some clones in this sample may be carry-over from other donors' samples. The source material was PBMCs. The rearrangement joins TRBV28 to TRBJ2-1; 12 positions match TRBD2. CDR3: CASRVRLAGVGQFF. DNA for the CDR3: TGTGCCAGCAGGGTTCGACTAGCGGGAGTTGGGCAGTTCTTC.